The following is a TCR beta chain sequence with its context. The record originates from a study of cytomegalovirus exposure and HLA in healthy donors. The CDR3 runs 14 residues. The V segment lost 3 bases and the J segment 2 bases; nucleotides outside the gene matches: 2. CDR1 LNHDA and CDR2 SQIVND come from the germline V gene (reference sequence). PCR primers comprised 60 Vbeta and 13 Jbeta primers. In the original processing: Later, 75 million to 100 million unique TCR beta chains were counted in an analysis, and roughly 11 million of them were shared. The method was immunoSEQ multiplex PCR; TCRdb's version includes in-frame clones alone and lacks a portion of them. The V and J calls and clone size are taken from that table; D and trimming were inferred from the DNA. The table has some 56,000 clones, approximately 52% seen once.

This TCR came from a human donor in good health. This chain uses TRBV19 with TRBJ2-5; 8 bases line up with TRBD1. Input material: PBMCs. CDR3 residues: CASSIGQGQETQYF. In DNA form, the CDR3 reads TGTGCCAGTAGTATCGGACAGGGACAAGAGACCCAGTACTTC.